This T cell receptor beta chain stems from a study of shared T cell receptors in the human thymus. The table came from immunoSEQ multiplex PCR; TCRdb's copy has only in-frame clones and leaves some out. The repertoire has about 540,000 clones, around three quarters of them found once; the top ten carry about 0.012%. Trimming at V came to 5 bases and at J to 5 bases, leaving 8 bases not matched to a gene. The CDR3 covers 14 residues. Per germline, CDR1 ENHRY and CDR2 SYGVKD. These data were likewise used in another study, on human thymus T cells. That publication notes: Thymic resections from corrective heart surgery supplied the tissue.

Source material: thymocytes. V gene TRBV10-3 combines with J gene TRBJ1-1, with 7 bases matching TRBD1. This TCR was sampled from a boy in the first two years of life with a congenital heart defect. The CDR3 loop reads CAISTPGQRTEAFF. The CDR3 nucleotides are TGTGCCATCAGTACCCCGGGACAGCGTACTGAAGCTTTCTTT.